This T cell receptor beta chain was captured in a study of cytomegalovirus exposure and HLA in healthy donors. CDR3 size: 15 residues. In germline, CDR1 is SGHRS, CDR2 YFSETQ. The V gene lost 4 bases and the J gene lost 4 bases, with 15 bases spanning the gap. On this clone itself: Its antigen is as yet unknown.

General study results and limits: Several top significant clusters appeared, in a later analysis, to be linked to common viral pathogens.

Use of 60 Vbeta and 13 Jbeta primers characterized the PCR. The table came from immunoSEQ multiplex PCR; TCRdb's copy has only in-frame clones and leaves some out. The sample shows over 150,000 clones, 75% to 90% of them seen only once. This receptor was taken from a boy aged 2 to 10 in good health and CMV-seronegative. The source material was PBMCs. This rearrangement joins TRBV5-1 to TRBJ1-5, with unresolved D. CDR3 sequence: CASSPEGRANQPQHF. As DNA, the CDR3 is TGCGCCAGCAGCCCGGAAGGGAGGGCTAATCAGCCCCAGCATTTT.